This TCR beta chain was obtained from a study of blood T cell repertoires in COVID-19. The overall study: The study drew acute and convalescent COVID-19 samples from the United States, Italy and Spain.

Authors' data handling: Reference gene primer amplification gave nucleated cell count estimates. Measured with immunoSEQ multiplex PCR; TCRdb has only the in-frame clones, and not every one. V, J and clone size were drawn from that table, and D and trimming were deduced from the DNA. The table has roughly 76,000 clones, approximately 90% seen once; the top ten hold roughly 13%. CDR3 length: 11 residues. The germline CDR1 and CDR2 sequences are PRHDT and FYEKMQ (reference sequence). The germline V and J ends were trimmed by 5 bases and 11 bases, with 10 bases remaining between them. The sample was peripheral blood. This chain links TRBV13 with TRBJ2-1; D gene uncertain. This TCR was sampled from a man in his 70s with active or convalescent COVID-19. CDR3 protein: CASSPRSQQFF. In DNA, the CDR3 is TGTGCCAGCAGCCCTAGATCGCAGCAGTTCTTC.